The next 28 T cell receptor beta chains were all read from a single sample in a study of T cells in Graves' hyperthyroidism and ophthalmopathy. RNA transcripts gave rise to amplified TCR beta CDR3 regions. TCR CDR3 underwent first-round RT-PCR with the HTBI primer set. TCRdb processed the multiplex PCR reads anew with MiXCR; each CDR3 protein has one entry. The sample records roughly 300,000 distinct CDR3 sequences, 20% to 25% being singletons. The specimen was blood. The receptors were gathered from a man aged 40-49 years with Graves' hyperthyroidism that later progressed to Graves' ophthalmopathy.

This clonotype was detected many times. The rearrangement uses TRBV9 and TRBJ2-2; 8 bases align to TRBD2. The CDR3 consists of 16 residues. The J segment lost 1 base and the V segment lost 0 bases, leaving 2 bases of the junction unmatched. CDR1 SGDLS and CDR2 YYNGEE come from the germline V gene. The CDR3 protein is CASSVAAGGNTGELFF. The CDR3 nucleotides are TGTGCCAGCAGCGTAGCGGCGGGGGGGAACACCGGGGAGCTGTTTTTT.

This clonotype occurred many times. The chain couples TRBV28 to TRBJ1-2; the match to TRBD1 covers 7 bases. V trimming: 1 base; J trimming: 2 bases; junction bases outside the gene matches: 1. Germline CDR1 reads MDHEN; CDR2 reads SYDVKM. The CDR3 has 14 amino acids. CDR3 sequence: CASSLYRGNYGYTF. Here the CDR3 DNA reads TGTGCCAGCAGTTTATACAGGGGCAACTATGGCTACACCTTC.

The chain couples TRBV10-3 to TRBJ1-2; D is perhaps TRBD1 (6 bases). Germline V gene data show CDR1 as ENHRY and CDR2 as SYGVKD. V was pared by 4 bases and J by 4 bases, with 10 bases between. The CDR3 covers 13 residues. This chain's CDR3 is CAISVDSGYGYTF. The CDR3 bases are TGTGCCATCAGTGTGGACAGTGGCTATGGCTACACCTTC.

This clonotype was seen at least ten times. The J gene is TRBJ2-7, the V gene TRBV19; D remains unclear. Trimming stripped 4 bases from V and 2 bases from J, with 18 bases between. CDR1 and CDR2 (germline): LNHDA, SQIVND (reference sequence). The CDR3 has 16 residues. CDR3: CASSSDRRPSAYEQYF. CDR3 nucleotides: TGTGCCAGTAGTAGCGACCGCCGGCCATCCGCCTACGAGCAGTACTTC.

This clonotype was counted many times. The chain uses TRBV19 and TRBJ1-5; D ambiguous. The ends were cut back, 7 bases at V and 2 bases at J, with 18 bases in the middle. The CDR3 totals 16 residues. The germline gives CDR1 LNHDA, CDR2 SQIVND (reference sequence). CDR3 coding DNA: TGTGCCAGTATGGATAATCTCCGTAAGGGCAATCAGCCCCAGCATTTT. As protein: CASMDNLRKGNQPQHF.

This chain joins TRBV6-5 and TRBJ1-5, with D unresolved. The CDR3 runs to 15 residues. The V gene lost 6 bases and the J gene lost 1 base, with 13 bases spanning the gap. Per germline, CDR1 MNHEY and CDR2 SVGAGI. The CDR3 spells CASRYLAGSNQPQHF. The DNA of the CDR3 is TGTGCCAGCAGATATTTGGCCGGGAGCAATCAGCCCCAGCATTTT.

This chain links TRBV28 with TRBJ2-7, with 8 bases fitting TRBD1. V was pared by 2 bases and J by 6 bases, with 6 bases of the junction left unmatched. CDR1 is MDHEN, CDR2 SYDVKM, per germline. The CDR3 has 14 residues. This CDR3 is CASSLDETGGEQYF. In DNA form, the CDR3 reads TGTGCCAGCAGTTTAGACGAAACAGGGGGCGAGCAGTACTTC.

The sample holds many counts of this clonotype. The chain has TRBV6-5 and TRBJ2-7, with TRBD2 identical over 7 bases. CDR3 size: 14 residues. The junction had 2 bases not matched to a gene; V was cut back by 3 bases and J by 0 bases. The germline V gene encodes CDR1 MNHEY and CDR2 SVGAGI. The CDR3, as DNA: TGTGCCAGCAGTTATGGGGGGGTCTCCTACGAGCAGTACTTC. This codes for CASSYGGVSYEQYF.

This clonotype appeared many times. The chain joins TRBV2 to TRBJ2-7; D may be TRBD2 (6 bases). Germline CDR1 SNHLY, CDR2 FYNNEI. V lost 7 bases, J lost 2 bases, and 12 bases lay in between. The CDR3 length is 13 residues. CDR3 nucleotide sequence: TGTGCCAGCATGCGGGAAGTTACCTACGAGCAGTACTTC. Translated, it gives CASMREVTYEQYF.

The chain recombines TRBV29-1 with TRBJ2-2; a possible D gene is TRBD2 (5 bases). Deletions cut 7 bases from V and 0 bases from J, with 15 bases between. The length of the CDR3 is 15 residues. Germline V CDR1 and CDR2: SQVTM, ANQGSEA. The chain's CDR3 is CSARSSGANTGELFF. The CDR3 nucleotides are TGCAGCGCCCGATCGTCCGGGGCGAACACCGGGGAGCTGTTTTTT.

This clonotype has at least ten counts. This chain links TRBV5-1 with TRBJ2-7; weak D call: TRBD2 (7 bases). This CDR3 has 16 residues. The V gene's germline CDR1 is SGHRS and CDR2 YFSETQ. Trimming shortened V by 0 bases and J by 4 bases, and 17 bases separated the two germline ends. CDR3 amino acids: CASSLEAAGEGYEQYF. The CDR3 coding sequence is TGCGCCAGCAGCTTGGAAGCGGCAGGGGAGGGATACGAGCAGTACTTC.

The V and J genes are TRBV6-5 and TRBJ2-7; D remains ambiguous. V was shortened by 3 bases and J by 4 bases, with 13 bases between the two germline ends. The germline V gene has CDR1 MNHEY and CDR2 SVGAGI. CDR3 length: 14 residues. The CDR3 protein is CASSYGDGGYEQYF. CDR3 bases: TGTGCCAGCAGTTATGGTGACGGTGGTTACGAGCAGTACTTC.

This clonotype was found many times. This chain uses TRBV11-3 with TRBJ2-5, with 9 bases lining up with TRBD2. There are 17 residues in the CDR3. J lost 1 base, V lost 1 base, and 7 bases had no gene match. Germline values: CDR1 SGHNT, CDR2 YENEEA. Here the CDR3 reads CASSLGGLAGPQETQYF. CDR3 sequence (DNA): TGTGCCAGCAGCTTAGGGGGACTAGCCGGCCCCCAAGAGACCCAGTACTTC.

In its sample, this clonotype was seen a few times. The chain uses TRBV20-1 and TRBJ1-2; unclear D gene. There are 14 residues in the CDR3. Germline loops: CDR1 DFQATT, CDR2 SNEGSKA (reference sequence). With 6 bases removed from V and 6 bases from J, the gap between germline ends came to 20 bases. The CDR3 nucleotides are TGCAGTGCCCAGAGAAGGGCAGCGGGTGATGGCTACACCTTC. Amino acid sequence: CSAQRRAAGDGYTF.

V usage is TRBV7-2 and J usage is TRBJ2-7; 7 nucleotides agree with TRBD1. The V gene end was trimmed by 5 bases and the J gene end by 5 bases; junction bases not matched to a gene: 6. The CDR3 is made up of 13 amino acids. Germline CDR1 reads SGHTA; CDR2 reads FQGNSA. The CDR3 bases are TGTGCCAGCAGCACAAGACAGGGTAACGAGCAGTACTTC. Its protein product is CASSTRQGNEQYF.

V is TRBV12-3 or TRBV12-4 and J is TRBJ1-5; possibly TRBD1 for D (5 bases). The CDR3 is made up of 16 amino acids. V lost 5 bases to trimming and J lost 1 base, with 15 bases between them. CDR3 in DNA: TGTGCCAGCAGTCCCAGGGAACCTGTGAGCAATCAGCCCCAGCATTTT. Amino acids: CASSPREPVSNQPQHF.

The sample holds many counts of this clonotype. The chain joins TRBV6-5 to TRBJ1-2; the D gene is possibly TRBD1 (6 bases). In germline, CDR1 is MNHEY, CDR2 SVGAGI. This CDR3 contains 14 residues. Trimming cost V 2 bases and J 5 bases, with 12 bases left between them. Written as DNA, the CDR3 is TGTGCCAGCAGTTACGCCAGGGGAGTTTATGGCTACACCTTC. Translated: CASSYARGVYGYTF.

Ten or more counts support this clonotype. The chain uses TRBV5-1 and TRBJ2-2; the D is unclear. This CDR3 is 12 amino acids long. From germline, CDR1 is SGHRS and CDR2 YFSETQ. The V gene lost 0 bases and the J gene lost 11 bases, with 8 bases spanning the gap. CDR3 sequence reads: CASSLVRSELFF. In DNA form, the CDR3 reads TGCGCCAGCAGCTTGGTACGGAGTGAGCTGTTTTTT.

The V call is TRBV27, the J call TRBJ2-6; TRBD1 or TRBD2 may be the D gene (5 bases each). The CDR3 contains 16 residues. Per the germline V gene, CDR1 is MNHEY and CDR2 is SMNVEV (reference sequence). Trimming removed 7 bases from V and 4 bases from J, with 17 bases in between. The CDR3 loop reads CASIPSLGTGANVLTF. CDR3 in DNA: TGTGCCAGCATACCATCCCTTGGGACCGGGGCCAACGTCCTGACTTTC.

V usage is TRBV6-2 or TRBV6-3 and J usage is TRBJ2-7, with D unresolved. The germline V gene encodes CDR1 MNHEY and CDR2 SVGEGT. The V end lost 2 bases, the J end lost 6 bases, and 8 bases lay between the germline ends. The CDR3 runs to 12 residues. CDR3 nucleotides: TGTGCCAGCAGTTACGGGCGAGGCGAGCAGTACTTC. Translation gives CASSYGRGEQYF.

The chain employs TRBV24-1 and TRBJ2-5; D could derive from TRBD1 or TRBD2 (5 bases each). Germline-derived CDR1 and CDR2 are KGHDR and SFDVKD. This CDR3 region has 16 residues. Trimming left V 1 base short and J 2 bases short, with 13 bases between. The CDR3, as DNA: TGTGCCACCAGTGATTTTGCCGAGGGGCGACAAGAGACCCAGTACTTC. This gives the protein CATSDFAEGRQETQYF.

This clonotype was counted at least ten times. The chain has TRBV6-5 and TRBJ1-2; 7 nucleotides agree with TRBD1. Germline V CDR1 and CDR2: MNHEY, SVGAGI. This CDR3 is 13 amino acids long. J lost 4 bases, V lost 7 bases, and 6 bases had no gene match. CDR3 region: CASTANRGYGYTF. The CDR3 nucleotides are TGTGCCAGCACAGCCAACAGGGGCTATGGCTACACCTTC.

This clonotype was counted at least ten times. The genes are TRBV12-3 or TRBV12-4 and TRBJ2-2; 10 bases map to TRBD1. J gave up 6 bases and V 3 bases, and 4 bases lay outside the gene matches. The length of the CDR3 is 15 residues. CDR3 in amino acids: CASSLGQGFSGELFF. The CDR3 nucleotides read TGTGCCAGCAGTTTGGGACAGGGGTTCTCCGGGGAGCTGTTTTTT.

The chain's CDR3 is CASSPNGVGTEAFF. The CDR3 nucleotides read TGTGCCAGCTCACCAAACGGGGTAGGGACTGAAGCTTTCTTT. This sequence joins TRBV18 and TRBJ1-1; D remains unclear. Germline values: CDR1 KGHSH, CDR2 LQKENI. V lost 2 bases to trimming and J lost 5 bases, with 12 bases between them. CDR3 size: 14 residues.

Ten or more counts support this clonotype. The CDR3 region has the DNA TGTGCCAGCAGCGTCTCGGGACAGGGGGGACAGCCCCAGCATTTT. This translates into CASSVSGQGGQPQHF. The rearrangement links TRBV9 to TRBJ1-5, with 11 nucleotides matching TRBD1. The germline CDR1 and CDR2 sequences are SGDLS and YYNGEE. Trimming removed 2 bases from V and 7 bases from J; junction bases left unmatched: 5. The CDR3 is 15 residues long.

This clonotype was seen at least ten times. V gene TRBV19 combines with J gene TRBJ2-7; 7 bases agree with TRBD2. The CDR3 runs to 17 residues. Germline CDR1 reads LNHDA; CDR2 reads SQIVND (reference sequence). The ends lost 1 base at V and 1 base at J; junction bases unmatched: 10. DNA for the CDR3: TGTGCCAGTAGTATAGTTCCCGGGACTACGATTTCCTACGAGCAGTACTTC. Protein sequence: CASSIVPGTTISYEQYF.

This clonotype was picked up a small number of times. This sequence joins TRBV27 and TRBJ1-5; weak D call: TRBD1 (6 bases). The ends were cut back, 3 bases at V and 5 bases at J, with 11 bases in the middle. In germline, CDR1 is MNHEY, CDR2 SMNVEV (reference sequence). This CDR3 has 14 amino acids. The CDR3 is CASSFSGGDQPQHF. For the CDR3, the DNA is TGTGCCAGCAGTTTTTCGGGGGGCGATCAGCCCCAGCATTTT.

This chain links TRBV6-1 with TRBJ1-2; D is uncertain. CDR1 MNHNS and CDR2 SASEGT come from the germline V gene. V was trimmed by 2 bases and J by 6 bases, leaving 13 bases between them. The CDR3 length is 14 residues. The DNA of the CDR3 is TGTGCCAGCAGTGAACCCGGTACGGGCCATGGCTACACCTTC. Amino acid sequence: CASSEPGTGHGYTF.